This entry describes one T cell receptor (beta chain). Antigen: not known. Amplification used 60 Vbeta primers and 13 Jbeta primers. The data were produced by immunoSEQ multiplex PCR, yet TCRdb's version contains in-frame clones alone and is incomplete. The repertoire holds some 140,000 clones, with approximately 80% as singletons. The data are from a study of cytomegalovirus exposure and HLA in healthy donors. The germline V and J ends were trimmed by 2 bases and 2 bases, with 6 bases remaining between them. The CDR3 is 13 residues long. The germline CDR1 and CDR2 sequences are MDHEN and SYDVKM. Study-level findings and limits: Across donors, presence/absence analyses took sequencing depth to be roughly uniform. Productive status was seen about 87% or about 30% of the time for most TCR beta V segments in an earlier analysis. For cytomegalovirus status, the classifier reportedly gave diagnoses with high specificity and sensitivity. Common viral pathogens were later found to be apparently linked to several of the most significant clusters.

The specimen was PBMCs. This receptor was taken from a male donor in good health and CMV-seropositive. This rearrangement joins TRBV28 to TRBJ1-2; TRBD1 is a possible D gene (6 bases). CDR3 in DNA: TGTGCCAGCAGTTTAGGGACAAACTATGGCTACACCTTC. This translates into CASSLGTNYGYTF.